The 16 T cell receptor beta chains reported below all come from one sample, sequenced in a study of Ad26.COV2.S vaccination and SARS-CoV-2 variants. Libraries were prepared by immunoSEQ multiplex PCR; TCRdb keeps only in-frame clonotypes and omits some of them. Found here are about 260,000 clones, around nine tenths of them singletons; the top ten hold roughly 3%. Treatment meaning: about 20 received Ad26.COV2.S at low or high dose, single or two shots; about 5 received placebo; per-sample allocation not given. Specimens were obtained on day 63 following the first vaccine or placebo injection. The sequenced sample was peripheral blood, obtained in a trial of Ad26.COV2.S vaccine versus placebo. These receptors came from a person aged 18-65 years who received the Ad26.COV2.S COVID-19 vaccine or a placebo.

V is TRBV19 and J is TRBJ2-7; a possible D gene is TRBD1 (6 bases). The CDR3 consists of 14 residues. The V end was cut by 2 bases, the J end by 1 base, with 9 bases between. Per germline, CDR1 LNHDA and CDR2 SQIVND (reference sequence). The CDR3 nucleotides read TGTGCCAGTAGTATACCAGGACAGTCCTACGAGCAGTACTTC. Translation gives CASSIPGQSYEQYF. The whole variable domain, remainder taken from reference TRBV19 and TRBJ2-7, is DGGITQSPKYLFRKEGQNVTLSCEQNLNHDAMYWYRQDPGQGLRLIYYSQIVNDFQKGDIAEGYSVSREKKESFPLTVTSAQKNPTAFYLCASSIPGQSYEQYFGPGTRLTVT.

This clone occurred a few times. For the CDR3, the DNA is TGTGCCAGCAGCTGGGGACAGGGGACGAGAGAGCAGTACTTC. Encoded protein: CASSWGQGTREQYF. The chain recombines TRBV5-4 with TRBJ2-7; 10 nucleotides agree with TRBD1. After removal of 3 bases from V and 7 bases from J, the junction contained 7 bases not matched to a gene. CDR1 is SGHNT, CDR2 YYREEE, per germline (reference sequence). This CDR3 has 14 amino acids. Full variable domain (remainder filled in from reference TRBV5-4 and TRBJ2-7): ETGVTQSPTHLIKTRGQQVTLRCSSQSGHNTVSWYQQALGQGPQFIFQYYREEENGRGNFPPRFSGLQFPNYSSELNVNALELDDSALYLCASSWGQGTREQYFGPGTRLTVT.

V usage is TRBV6-5 and J usage is TRBJ2-2, with 7 nucleotides matching TRBD2. The CDR3 totals 14 residues. V shed 7 bases and J 4 bases; nucleotides not matched to a gene: 6. Germline V gene data show CDR1 as MNHEY and CDR2 as SVGAGI. This CDR3 reads CASNRDYSTGELFF. DNA of the CDR3: TGTGCCAGCAACCGGGACTACTCCACCGGGGAGCTGTTTTTT.

This rearrangement joins TRBV30 to TRBJ2-5, with 9 bases matching TRBD1. This CDR3 has 17 amino acids. The V gene end was trimmed by 3 bases and the J gene end by 5 bases; junction bases not matched to a gene: 16. Germline V lookup: CDR1 GTSNPN, CDR2 SVGIG (reference sequence). CDR3 nucleotides: TGTGCCTGGAGCGGCGGCACGTTACAGGGGGCGGGCGAGACCCAGTACTTC. Translation: CAWSGGTLQGAGETQYF.

The rearrangement uses TRBV5-8 and TRBJ2-1; 8 bases fit TRBD2. Looked up from germline, CDR1 is SGHTS and CDR2 is YDEGEE. The CDR3 sequence is 16 residues long. The ends lost 4 bases at V and 0 bases at J; junction bases unmatched: 6. CDR3 in amino acids: CASSPLAGPSYNEQFF. CDR3 DNA: TGTGCCAGCAGCCCTCTAGCGGGTCCCTCCTACAATGAGCAGTTCTTC.

V usage is TRBV4-1 and J usage is TRBJ2-1; D remains ambiguous. Germline V gene data show CDR1 as MGHRA and CDR2 as YSYEKL. V was trimmed by 0 bases and J by 2 bases, leaving 5 bases between them. The CDR3 contains 14 residues. The CDR3 sequence: CASSQEGPYNEQFF. CDR3 nucleotides: TGCGCCAGCAGCCAAGAAGGACCCTACAATGAGCAGTTCTTC.

This chain links TRBV4-1 with TRBJ2-2; 9 bases agree with TRBD1. The CDR3 spans 18 residues. V was clipped by 1 base and J by 4 bases; unmatched bases: 10. The germline V gene encodes CDR1 MGHRA and CDR2 YSYEKL. The CDR3 reads CASSQVGPDRGSTGELFF. The CDR3 DNA reads TGCGCCAGCAGCCAAGTGGGACCCGACAGGGGGTCCACCGGGGAGCTGTTTTTT.

The chain carries TRBV11-3 and TRBJ2-7; D remains ambiguous. Germline values: CDR1 SGHNT, CDR2 YENEEA. The CDR3 loop spans 10 amino acids. The V gene lost 0 bases and the J gene lost 6 bases, with 0 bases spanning the gap. CDR3 residues: CASSLDEQYV. DNA of the CDR3: TGTGCCAGCAGCTTAGACGAGCAGTACGTC.

In this sample, this clone turned up a few times. This rearrangement joins TRBV15 to TRBJ2-3; 10 bases agree with TRBD1. The J segment lost 4 bases and the V segment lost 8 bases, leaving 9 bases of the junction unmatched. CDR3 size: 15 residues. Germline-derived CDR1 and CDR2 are LNHNV and YYDKDF (reference sequence). CDR3 region: CATDFGQGGADTQYF. CDR3 bases: TGTGCCACCGATTTCGGACAGGGGGGAGCAGATACGCAGTATTTT.

The chain carries TRBV7-3 and TRBJ1-2, with D possibly being TRBD1 (6 bases). V was clipped by 0 bases and J by 4 bases, with 6 bases between them. Germline V gene data show CDR1 as SGHTA and CDR2 as FQGTGA. The CDR3 consists of 13 residues. The CDR3: CASSLTGGYGYTF. CDR3 DNA: TGTGCCAGCAGCTTAACAGGGGGCTATGGCTACACCTTC.

This clone was observed once. This CDR3 is CASSPRAFEQYF. The DNA for the CDR3 is TGTGCCAGTAGTCCGCGGGCCTTCGAGCAGTATTTT. The rearrangement uses TRBV19 and TRBJ2-3, with D possibly TRBD2 on 5 matching bases. The CDR3 extends over 12 amino acids. Germline values: CDR1 LNHDA, CDR2 SQIVND (reference sequence). Trimming left V 5 bases short and J 11 bases short, with 14 bases between.

In nucleotides, the CDR3 is TGTGCCAGCTCACTAGGGGATAGCAATCAGCCCCAGCATTTT. This codes for CASSLGDSNQPQHF. The chain carries TRBV18 and TRBJ1-5, with D perhaps TRBD1 (5 bases). Germline V gene data show CDR1 as KGHSH and CDR2 as LQKENI. The CDR3 covers 14 residues. V gave up 4 bases and J gave up 0 bases, with 7 bases separating them.

This clone is a singleton in its sample. The chain uses TRBV27 and TRBJ2-4; D is undetermined. Trimming pared 0 bases from V and 0 bases from J, leaving 6 bases between. The CDR3 is made up of 15 amino acids. Germline CDR1 reads MNHEY; CDR2 reads SMNVEV (reference sequence). The CDR3 sequence: CASSLSLGAKNIQYF. Here the CDR3 DNA reads TGTGCCAGCAGTTTATCCCTTGGAGCCAAAAACATTCAGTACTTC.

This chain joins TRBV5-1 and TRBJ2-1; 8 nucleotides line up with TRBD2. V was pared by 0 bases and J by 6 bases, with 2 bases of the junction left unmatched. CDR1 and CDR2 (germline): SGHRS, YFSETQ. The CDR3 has 14 amino acids. In DNA form, the CDR3 reads TGCGCCAGCAGCTTGGTCGGGACTAGCAATGAGCAGTTCTTC. As protein: CASSLVGTSNEQFF. Based on the CDR3 plus reference TRBV5-1 and TRBJ2-1, the full variable domain is KAGVTQTPRYLIKTRGQQVTLSCSPISGHRSVSWYQQTPGQGLQFLFEYFSETQRNKGNFPGRFSGRQFSNSRSEMNVSTLELGDSALYLCASSLVGTSNEQFFGPGTRLTVL.

The chain couples TRBV4-3 to TRBJ2-1, with 8 nucleotides matching TRBD2. V gave up 4 bases and J gave up 7 bases; unmatched junction bases: 12. The germline V gene has CDR1 LGHNA and CDR2 YSLEER. This CDR3 spans 16 amino acids. The CDR3 protein is CASSLTIAGFWNEQFF. CDR3 nucleotides: TGCGCCAGCAGCCTTACTATAGCGGGGTTTTGGAATGAGCAGTTCTTC.

The J gene is TRBJ1-5, the V gene TRBV10-3, with D perhaps matching TRBD1 (5 bases). The germline V gene has CDR1 ENHRY and CDR2 SYGVKD. CDR3 length equals 13 residues. With 6 bases removed from V and 5 bases from J, the gap between germline ends came to 11 bases. CDR3 protein: CAISGQTDQPQHF. In nucleotides, the CDR3 is TGTGCCATCAGCGGACAAACAGATCAGCCCCAGCATTTT.